The entry that follows covers one TCR beta chain sequence. CDR3 length: 14 amino acids. From germline, CDR1 is KGHSH and CDR2 LQKENI. Trimming removed 4 bases from V and 2 bases from J, with 11 bases in between. The sample originates from a study of blood T cell repertoires in COVID-19. For the study at large: Whether acute or convalescent, the COVID-19 samples came from the United States, Italy and Spain. Sources were T cells, B-cell-depleted T cells, or PBMCs; the material itself was cDNA or gDNA.

Authors' processing steps: Reference gene primer amplification yielded estimated nucleated cell counts. Generated by immunoSEQ multiplex PCR, the TCRdb table keeps only in-frame clones and is missing some. V and J calls plus clone size are reproduced from that table; the DNA served to infer D and trimming. The sample records about 100,000 clones, over 65% being singletons. The sample taken for sequencing was peripheral blood. V is TRBV18 and J is TRBJ1-1; D possibly corresponds to TRBD1 (5 bases). This receptor was identified in a human donor in a cohort sampled during active COVID-19. The CDR3 nucleotides read TGTGCCAGCTCACAGAGACAGACCAACACTGAAGCTTTCTTT. Amino acid sequence: CASSQRQTNTEAFF. Based on the CDR3 plus reference TRBV18 and TRBJ1-1, the full variable domain is NAGVMQNPRHLVRRRGQEARLRCSPMKGHSHVYWYRQLPEEGLKFMVYLQKENIIDESGMPKERFSAEFPKEGPSILRIQQVVRGDSAAYFCASSQRQTNTEAFFGQGTRLTVV.